One and the same sample provided the 5 T cell receptor beta chains below, sequenced in a study of post-analysis software for immune sequencing data. Incorporated into the TCR beta cDNA libraries were unique molecular identifiers, which served to reduce PCR and sequencing biases. TCRdb independently ran MiXCR on the PCR reads; one entry per CDR3 protein. This table has fewer than 550,000 distinct CDR3 sequences, 30% to 40% appearing once. Overall study findings and caveats: Patients used five TRBV segments, including TRBV5-6, TRBV5-1 and TRBV20-1, more often than controls.

No antigen has been assigned to these receptors. The sample comprised blood. All receptors derive from a girl between 2 and 17 years old with multiple sclerosis.

Notes on this clonotype: Since a much larger clone is just one base distant, this may be a read error. The V and J genes are TRBV10-2 and TRBJ2-7; D is possibly TRBD1 (7 bases). Per germline, CDR1 WSHSY and CDR2 SAAADI. CDR3 length: 16 amino acids. Trimming left V 6 bases short and J 7 bases short, with 25 bases between. The CDR3: CASRLPGGSSHNEQYF. The CDR3 DNA follows: TGCGCCAGCAGATTACCAGGGGGGTCTTCACACAATGAGCAGTACTTC.

This clonotype was observed a handful of times. The J gene is TRBJ2-7, the V gene TRBV4-1, with no clear D. The CDR3 contains 16 residues. V was clipped by 4 bases and J by 5 bases, with 21 bases between them. Germline-derived CDR1 and CDR2 are MGHRA and YSYEKL. Written as DNA, the CDR3 is TGCGCCAGCAGCCCGAACGCGGCACCGAAAGGAAACGAGCAGTACTTC. It codes for CASSPNAAPKGNEQYF.

This chain connects TRBV4-2 to TRBJ2-1, with 8 bases that match TRBD2. The CDR3 length is 17 residues. CDR1 and CDR2 from the germline V gene are LGHNA and YNFKEQ. V lost 0 bases, J lost 0 bases, and 4 bases stayed unmatched. CDR3 DNA: TGTGCCAGCAGCCAAGACGCGGGGGGACGCTCCTACAATGAGCAGTTCTTC. It yields the protein CASSQDAGGRSYNEQFF.

The rearrangement joins TRBV5-1 to TRBJ2-5; the D call may be TRBD1 or TRBD2 (6 bases each). CDR1 is SGHRS and CDR2 is YFSETQ in the germline V gene. Trimming took off 3 bases at V and 3 bases at J, with 18 bases between the two ends. The CDR3 covers 16 residues. CDR3 sequence (DNA): TGCGCCAGCAGCTGGTTCCGGGGGCGCCTAAAAGAGACCCAGTACTTC. Amino acids: CASSWFRGRLKETQYF.

This sequence joins TRBV28 and TRBJ1-2; possible D gene TRBD1, 6 bases. The CDR3 spans 16 residues. Germline values: CDR1 MDHEN, CDR2 SYDVKM. The germline V and J ends were trimmed by 6 bases and 0 bases, with 17 bases remaining between them. Here the CDR3 reads CASSRTQGTPNYGYTF. The DNA of the CDR3 is TGTGCCAGCAGCCGTACACAGGGAACCCCTAACTATGGCTACACCTTC.